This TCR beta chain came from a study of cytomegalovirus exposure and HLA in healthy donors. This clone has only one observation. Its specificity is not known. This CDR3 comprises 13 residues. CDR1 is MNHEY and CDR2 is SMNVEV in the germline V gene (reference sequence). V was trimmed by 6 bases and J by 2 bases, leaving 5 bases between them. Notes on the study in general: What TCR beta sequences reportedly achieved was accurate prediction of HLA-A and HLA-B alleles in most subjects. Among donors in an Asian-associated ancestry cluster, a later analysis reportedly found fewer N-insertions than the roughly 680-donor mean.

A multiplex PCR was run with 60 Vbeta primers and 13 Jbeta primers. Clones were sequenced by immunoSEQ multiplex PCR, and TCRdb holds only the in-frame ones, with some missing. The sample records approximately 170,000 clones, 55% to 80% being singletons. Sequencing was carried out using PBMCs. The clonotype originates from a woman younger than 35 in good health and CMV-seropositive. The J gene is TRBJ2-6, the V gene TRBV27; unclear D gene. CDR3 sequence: CASRATGANVLTF. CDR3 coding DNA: TGTGCCAGCAGGGCCACTGGGGCCAACGTCCTGACTTTC.